This TCR beta chain was sequenced during a study of cytomegalovirus exposure and HLA in healthy donors. Study-level findings and limits: The study dropped some indistinguishable V segments, TRBV6-2 and TRBV6-3 among them. In a later analysis, at a false discovery rate of 0.05, roughly 17,000 TCR beta sequences were associated with HLA alleles. TCR beta V- and J-gene trimming was later associated with a missense DCLRE1C variant. Most sequenced TCRs were rare (though some public TCRs occurred in many donors).

The V segment lost 6 bases and the J segment 0 bases; nucleotides outside the gene matches: 6. In germline, CDR1 is MNHEY, CDR2 SMNVEV (reference sequence). The CDR3 has 17 residues. PCR amplification relied on 60 Vbeta primers (plus 13 Jbeta primers). Here immunoSEQ multiplex PCR was the method, and the copy in TCRdb shows in-frame clones only, minus some. The sample contains under 110,000 clones, roughly 80% of which appear only once. Concerning this clone: Antigen unknown.

The specimen was PBMCs. V gene TRBV27 combines with J gene TRBJ2-6; 9 bases match TRBD1. The clonotype was recovered from a man aged 40-49 years in good health and CMV-seronegative. The CDR3 nucleotides read TGTGCCAGCAGGACAACAGGGGGCCTCTCTGGGGCCAACGTCCTGACTTTC. The encoded protein is CASRTTGGLSGANVLTF.